This is a list of T cell receptor beta chains from one sample in a study of blood T cell repertoires in COVID-19. Repertoires were generated with immunoSEQ multiplex PCR, while TCRdb's copy carries only in-frame clones and drops some. The sample lists about 46,000 clones, around 87% seen once, with approximately 3.1% in the top ten. Sample: PBMCs or T cells enriched from blood (not recorded which). The receptors come from a woman in her 50s who had recovered from COVID-19. Both conserved end residues are part of each CDR3. D genes are given only for firm matches.

j_gene: TRBJ1-2; v_gene: TRBV5-1; d_gene: .; CDR3aa: CASSLAVNYGYTF
j_gene: TRBJ1-2; v_gene: TRBV18; d_gene: .; CDR3aa: CASSPPYRAAYGYTF
j_gene: TRBJ1-1; v_gene: TRBV7-2; d_gene: .; CDR3aa: CASTLSTNTEAFF
j_gene: TRBJ2-1; v_gene: TRBV18; d_gene: TRBD2; CDR3aa: CASSPPDGRGYNEQFF
j_gene: TRBJ2-7; v_gene: TRBV2; d_gene: .; CDR3aa: CASSEVQQDEQYF
j_gene: TRBJ1-4; v_gene: TRBV5-4; d_gene: TRBD1; CDR3aa: CASSRKTGDDEKLFF
j_gene: TRBJ2-3; v_gene: TRBV28; d_gene: TRBD1; CDR3aa: CASSQTGGLDTQYF
j_gene: TRBJ2-5; v_gene: TRBV18; d_gene: .; CDR3aa: CASSPFRDQETQYF
j_gene: TRBJ2-6; v_gene: TRBV2; d_gene: .; CDR3aa: CASTRDSYGANVLTF
j_gene: TRBJ1-1; v_gene: TRBV7-2; d_gene: .; CDR3aa: CASSLRQVNTEAFF